The sequence of this T cell receptor (beta chain) was determined in a study of patients and donors after allogeneic stem cell transplantation. Trimming shortened V by 0 bases and J by 1 base, and 16 bases separated the two germline ends. The CDR3 has 17 amino acids. Looked up from germline, CDR1 is LGHNA and CDR2 is YNFKEQ. One entry per CDR3 protein results from TCRdb running MiXCR on the RT-PCR reads. The data contain approximately 200,000 distinct CDR3 sequences, around two fifths of them singletons. The chain uses TRBV4-2 and TRBJ2-7; perhaps TRBD2 as D (5 bases). The sequenced sample consisted of blood, either unsorted or a sorted T cell fraction (not recorded which). This receptor was obtained from a human donor who was either an allogeneic HSCT recipient or a stem cell or donor lymphocyte infusion donor (not recorded which). It is not recorded whose cells these are; they may come from a transplant donor. CDR3 region: CASSQDHQEAISYEQYF. The CDR3 bases are TGTGCCAGCAGCCAAGATCATCAGGAGGCCATTTCCTACGAGCAGTACTTC.